This T cell receptor beta chain was identified during a study of blood T cell repertoires in COVID-19. V was shortened by 3 bases and J by 8 bases, with 7 bases between the two germline ends. The CDR3 contains 11 residues. Germline CDR1 and CDR2: MNHEY and SVGAGI. This clone was picked up one time. Measured with immunoSEQ multiplex PCR; TCRdb has only the in-frame clones, and not every one. The sample has roughly 80,000 clones; 80% to 90% are singletons. This sequence was found in a woman aged 60-75 years with acute or convalescent COVID-19. V gene TRBV6-5 combines with J gene TRBJ1-1; a possible D gene is TRBD1 (5 bases). Sequenced sample: peripheral blood. CDR3 bases: TGTGCCAGCAGTTATCGGGGGGAAGCTTTCTTT. It codes for CASSYRGEAFF.